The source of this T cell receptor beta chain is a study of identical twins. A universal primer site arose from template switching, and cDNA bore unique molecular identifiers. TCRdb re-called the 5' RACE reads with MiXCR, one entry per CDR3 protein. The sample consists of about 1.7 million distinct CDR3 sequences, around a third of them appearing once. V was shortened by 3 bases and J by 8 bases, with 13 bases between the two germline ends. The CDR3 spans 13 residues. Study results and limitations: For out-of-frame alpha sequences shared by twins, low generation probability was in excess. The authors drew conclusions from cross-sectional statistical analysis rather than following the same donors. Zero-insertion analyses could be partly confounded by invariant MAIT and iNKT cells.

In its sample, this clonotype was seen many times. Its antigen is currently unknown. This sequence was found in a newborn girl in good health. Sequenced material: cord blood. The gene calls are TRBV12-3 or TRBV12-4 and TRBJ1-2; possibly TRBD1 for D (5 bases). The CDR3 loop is CASSFLGRGGYTF. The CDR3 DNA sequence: TGTGCCAGCAGTTTTCTGGGGCGTGGAGGCTACACCTTC.